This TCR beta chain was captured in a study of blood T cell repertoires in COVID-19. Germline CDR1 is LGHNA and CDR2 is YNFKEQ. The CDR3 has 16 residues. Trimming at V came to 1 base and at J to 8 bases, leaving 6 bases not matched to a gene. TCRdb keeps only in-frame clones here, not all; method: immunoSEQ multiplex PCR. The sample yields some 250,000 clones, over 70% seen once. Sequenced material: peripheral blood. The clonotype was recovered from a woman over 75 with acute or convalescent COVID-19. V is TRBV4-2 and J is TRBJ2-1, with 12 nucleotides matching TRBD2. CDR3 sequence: CASSQGLAGAQDEQFF. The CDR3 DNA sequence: TGTGCCAGCAGCCAAGGACTAGCGGGGGCCCAGGATGAGCAGTTCTTC.